This entry lists 32 T cell receptor beta chains sequenced from one sample in a study of cytomegalovirus exposure and HLA in healthy donors. 13 Jbeta primers and 60 Vbeta primers were used for the PCR. Method: immunoSEQ multiplex PCR; TCRdb's copy keeps in-frame clones and lacks some. The sample has 100,000 to 130,000 clones, 77% seen once. Sequenced: PBMCs. The receptors here all came from a male donor in good health and CMV-seronegative.

V gene TRBV6-5 combines with J gene TRBJ2-1, with 10 bases matching TRBD2. CDR3 length equals 15 residues. CDR1 and CDR2 from the germline V gene are MNHEY and SVGAGI. V dropped 6 bases and J dropped 4; count of bases not matched to a gene: 6. The CDR3: CASSPSGSRYNEQFF. In nucleotides, the CDR3 is TGTGCCAGCAGCCCTAGCGGGAGTCGATACAATGAGCAGTTCTTC.

This sequence joins TRBV19 and TRBJ2-3; a weak D match, TRBD2 (5 bases). This CDR3 spans 15 amino acids. V was trimmed by 3 bases and J by 0 bases, leaving 10 bases between them. Germline CDR1 and CDR2: LNHDA and SQIVND (reference sequence). This chain's CDR3 is CASSIRRASTDTQYF. CDR3 in DNA: TGTGCCAGTAGTATTAGGCGGGCTAGCACAGATACGCAGTATTTT.

This clone showed up just once. This sequence joins TRBV5-1 and TRBJ2-7, with TRBD1 matching 10 bases. Germline V gives CDR1 SGHRS, CDR2 YFSETQ. This CDR3 spans 16 amino acids. The V segment lost 0 bases and the J segment 2 bases; nucleotides outside the gene matches: 5. Here the CDR3 reads CASSLVMDRGTYEQYF. In DNA, the CDR3 is TGCGCCAGCAGCTTGGTAATGGACAGGGGGACCTACGAGCAGTACTTC.

The chain has TRBV5-4 and TRBJ2-1, with 12 positions matching TRBD2. The trim removed 4 bases at V and 8 bases at J, leaving 10 bases unmatched. CDR3 length equals 16 residues. Germline CDR1 reads SGHNT; CDR2 reads YYREEE (reference sequence). CDR3 region: CASSRRTSGNLDEQFF. DNA of the CDR3: TGTGCCAGCAGCCGAAGGACTAGCGGGAACTTGGATGAGCAGTTCTTC.

The V call is TRBV7-8, the J call TRBJ2-7, with a possible D match to TRBD1 (6 bases). V was cut by 7 bases and J by 2 bases, with 15 bases left in between. CDR1 and CDR2 (germline): SGHVS, FQNEAQ. This CDR3 region has 14 residues. Here the CDR3 DNA reads TGTGCCAGCATACCAACAGGGTCTCCCTACGAGCAGTACTTC. Translating gives CASIPTGSPYEQYF.

The chain couples TRBV10-1 to TRBJ2-3; D not certain. This CDR3 contains 13 residues. Between the trimmed V and J ends, which lost 3 bases and 0 bases, there was a span of 4 bases. Germline assignment: CDR1 WNHNN and CDR2 SYGVQD (reference sequence). The CDR3 sequence: CASSDPSTDTQYF. The CDR3 nucleotides are TGCGCCAGCAGTGATCCTAGCACAGATACGCAGTATTTT.

This chain joins TRBV29-1 and TRBJ1-2; the D is unclear. CDR3 length equals 12 residues. V was clipped by 5 bases and J by 8 bases, with 15 bases between them. Per the germline V gene, CDR1 is SQVTM and CDR2 is ANQGSEA. This chain's CDR3 is CSVRSGVWGYTF. In nucleotides, the CDR3 is TGCAGCGTTCGATCGGGTGTCTGGGGCTACACCTTC. Full variable domain (outside the CDR3, taken from reference TRBV29-1 and TRBJ1-2): SAVISQKPSRDICQRGTSLTIQCQVDSQVTMMFWYRQQPGQSLTLIATANQGSEATYESGFVIDKFPISRPNLTFSTLTVSNMSPEDSSIYLCSVRSGVWGYTFGSGTRLTVV.

CDR3 DNA sequence: TGTGCCAGCAGTTCCTATCCCGGGACTAGCTACGAGCAGTACTTC. Amino acid sequence: CASSSYPGTSYEQYF. The chain recombines TRBV27 with TRBJ2-7; 8 bases match TRBD2. V gave up 4 bases and J gave up 3 bases; unmatched junction bases: 8. In germline, CDR1 is MNHEY, CDR2 SMNVEV (reference sequence). The CDR3 contains 15 residues.

V and J are TRBV7-9 and TRBJ2-3; unclear D gene. V dropped 4 bases and J dropped 2 bases, with 10 bases sitting between them. The CDR3 runs 14 residues. Germline CDR1 is SEHNR and CDR2 is FQNEAQ (reference sequence). The CDR3 nucleotides read TGTGCCAGCAGCTCCCCGACTTCCACAGATACGCAGTATTTT. Amino acids: CASSSPTSTDTQYF. The full variable domain, its missing parts supplied by reference TRBV7-9 and TRBJ2-3, is DTGVSQNPRHKITKRGQNVTFRCDPISEHNRLYWYRQTLGQGPEFLTYFQNEAQLEKSRLLSDRFSAERPKGSFSTLEIQRTEQGDSAMYLCASSSPTSTDTQYFGPGTRLTVL.

The J gene is TRBJ2-7, the V gene TRBV5-1, with D perhaps matching TRBD1 (5 bases). Trimming cost V 1 base and J 3 bases, with 8 bases left between them. Germline assignment: CDR1 SGHRS and CDR2 YFSETQ. The CDR3 spans 13 residues. The CDR3 DNA reads as TGCGCCAGCAGCTTGCAGGGTCTCTACGAGCAGTACTTC. It yields the protein CASSLQGLYEQYF.

The chain recombines TRBV6-5 with TRBJ1-5; D perhaps matches TRBD1 (5 bases). Germline V gives CDR1 MNHEY, CDR2 SVGAGI. V lost 6 bases to trimming and J lost 6 bases, with 9 bases between them. There are 12 residues in the CDR3. Here the CDR3 DNA reads TGTGCCAGCAGCTCCACAGGTCAGCCCCAGCATTTT. It specifies CASSSTGQPQHF.

The rearrangement uses TRBV28 and TRBJ1-5; tentative D call: TRBD1 (6 bases). From germline, CDR1 is MDHEN and CDR2 SYDVKM. This CDR3 has 16 amino acids. Trimming removed 5 bases from V and 0 bases from J, with 14 bases in between. CDR3 coding DNA: TGTGCCAGCAGTATCCTTCTGGACAGTAGCAATCAGCCCCAGCATTTT. Translating gives CASSILLDSSNQPQHF.

V is TRBV7-9 and J is TRBJ2-3; 9 bases agree with TRBD2. The CDR3 totals 15 residues. CDR1 SEHNR and CDR2 FQNEAQ come from the germline V gene (reference sequence). Trimming at V came to 4 bases and at J to 3 bases, leaving 5 bases not matched to a gene. The CDR3 DNA reads as TGTGCCAGCAGCTCGGTGCGGGGGGGAACAGATACGCAGTATTTT. It specifies CASSSVRGGTDTQYF.

The DNA for the CDR3 is TGTGCCAGCAGTTACGCGCAGGATTCTGGAAACACCATATATTTT. Protein sequence: CASSYAQDSGNTIYF. V gene TRBV6-6 combines with J gene TRBJ1-3; D unclear. Trimming removed 2 bases from V and 1 base from J, with 9 bases in between. The CDR3 has 15 residues. Germline-derived CDR1 and CDR2 are MNHNY and SVGAGI (reference sequence).

The V gene is TRBV18, the J gene TRBJ2-1; perhaps TRBD2 as D (5 bases). Germline-derived CDR1 and CDR2 are KGHSH and LQKENI. CDR3 length equals 11 residues. With 5 bases removed from V and 10 bases from J, the gap between germline ends came to 9 bases. The CDR3 DNA follows: TGTGCCAGCTCAGAGGGCCCCGAGCAGTTCTTC. This gives the protein CASSEGPEQFF.

V is TRBV5-1 and J is TRBJ2-1; tentatively, D is TRBD1 (5 bases). Germline V gene sequence: CDR1 SGHRS, CDR2 YFSETQ. V gave up 0 bases and J gave up 8 bases, with 6 bases separating them. This CDR3 is 12 amino acids long. The CDR3 spells CASSLGRDEQFF. Here the CDR3 DNA reads TGCGCCAGCAGCTTGGGCAGGGATGAGCAGTTCTTC.

The genes are TRBV27 and TRBJ2-1, with 11 bases that match TRBD2. CDR3 length: 14 amino acids. V lost 5 bases to trimming and J lost 7 bases; unmatched junction nucleotides: 4. In germline, CDR1 is MNHEY, CDR2 SMNVEV (reference sequence). The CDR3 sequence: CASSKRTSGNEQFF. DNA for the CDR3: TGTGCCAGCAGTAAGAGGACTAGCGGGAATGAGCAGTTCTTC.

V gene TRBV5-1 combines with J gene TRBJ1-5; the D is unclear. The germline V and J ends were trimmed by 0 bases and 6 bases, with 10 bases remaining between them. The CDR3 runs 14 residues. CDR1 and CDR2 from the germline V gene are SGHRS and YFSETQ. This CDR3 reads CASSLDVFGQPQHF. The CDR3 DNA reads as TGCGCCAGCAGCTTGGACGTTTTCGGTCAGCCCCAGCATTTT.

This clone has more than one count but fewer than ten. The V and J genes are TRBV6-5 and TRBJ1-1; D may be TRBD1 (5 bases). V was pared by 0 bases and J by 0 bases, with 11 bases between. Germline CDR1 is MNHEY and CDR2 is SVGAGI. The CDR3 has 16 amino acids. The CDR3 sequence: CASSYSLGRMNTEAFF. The CDR3 bases are TGTGCCAGCAGTTACTCGTTGGGGCGGATGAACACTGAAGCTTTCTTT.

This chain connects TRBV21-1 to TRBJ2-7; the listed D gene, TRBD1, was not tested against the DNA. TRBV21-1 is deemed a pseudogene. The CDR3 extends over 15 amino acids. The CDR3 here is CASSKGEQGEYEQYF. As DNA, the CDR3 is TGTGCCAGCAGCAAAGGGGAACAGGGGGAGTACGAGCAGTACTTC.

The V call is TRBV25-1, the J call TRBJ1-2; D call uncertain. Trimming shortened V by 4 bases and J by 4 bases, and 7 bases separated the two germline ends. CDR3 length equals 12 residues. The germline CDR1 and CDR2 sequences are MGHDK and SYGVNS. The CDR3 coding sequence is TGTGCCAGCAGTGGGGCGCCCTATGGCTACACCTTC. Translated: CASSGAPYGYTF.

The V call is TRBV9, the J call TRBJ2-1; TRBD1 matches at 9 bases. J lost 4 bases, V lost 1 base, and 6 bases had no gene match. From germline, CDR1 is SGDLS and CDR2 YYNGEE. The CDR3 length is 16 residues. CDR3 DNA sequence: TGTGCCAGCAGCGTATCCGGGACAGGGTCGTACAATGAGCAGTTCTTC. It specifies CASSVSGTGSYNEQFF.

The rearrangement links TRBV14 to TRBJ1-5, with D tentatively TRBD1 (5 bases). With 0 bases removed from V and 9 bases from J, the gap between germline ends came to 9 bases. From germline, CDR1 is SGHDN and CDR2 FVKESK. This CDR3 region has 13 residues. The CDR3 reads CASSQDVRGPQHF. CDR3 in DNA: TGTGCCAGCAGCCAAGATGTAAGGGGGCCCCAGCATTTT.

This chain connects TRBV7-2 to TRBJ2-5; 8 bases align to TRBD2. The CDR3 extends over 14 amino acids. Germline CDR1 is SGHTA and CDR2 is FQGNSA. V shed 7 bases, J shed 5 bases, and the junction held 9 bases outside the gene matches. CDR3 DNA: TGTGCCAGCAACCCAAGCGGGAGAGGGGAGACCCAGTACTTC. This sequence encodes CASNPSGRGETQYF.

This chain joins TRBV29-1 and TRBJ2-7; 11 bases line up with TRBD2. V shed 8 bases, J shed 7 bases, and the junction held 13 bases outside the gene matches. This CDR3 has 14 amino acids. CDR1 and CDR2 from the germline V gene are SQVTM and ANQGSEA. The CDR3 loop is CSTTGLAGDLEQYF. CDR3 sequence (DNA): TGCAGCACGACTGGACTAGCGGGTGATTTAGAGCAGTACTTC.

CDR3 sequence (DNA): TGTGCCAGCTCGCCGGACCAGCGGGAGACCTACGAGCAGTACTTC. This encodes CASSPDQRETYEQYF. This chain links TRBV18 with TRBJ2-7; the match to TRBD2 covers 8 bases. J gave up 2 bases and V 6 bases, and 9 bases lay outside the gene matches. The CDR3 extends over 15 amino acids. Looked up from germline, CDR1 is KGHSH and CDR2 is LQKENI.

CDR3 nucleotide sequence: TGTGCCAGCAGTTTTACAGGGGAAAGGACAGATACGCAGTATTTT. Its protein is CASSFTGERTDTQYF. The chain uses TRBV6-5 and TRBJ2-3; TRBD1 matches at 7 bases. V lost 4 bases, J lost 3 bases, and 7 bases stayed unmatched. CDR1 and CDR2 (germline): MNHEY, SVGAGI. CDR3 length equals 15 residues.

This chain uses TRBV2 with TRBJ2-5; 9 positions agree with TRBD1. The CDR3 runs to 14 residues. Germline V CDR1 and CDR2: SNHLY, FYNNEI. V was pared by 3 bases and J by 4 bases, with 3 bases of the junction left unmatched. The CDR3 DNA is TGTGCCAGCAGTGAGCGACAGGGGGGAGAGACCCAGTACTTC. Translating it yields CASSERQGGETQYF.

CDR3 in DNA: TGTGCCACCCTTGGCCCTCGGGGGGGCTACACCTTC. Protein sequence: CATLGPRGGYTF. The chain links TRBV27 to TRBJ1-2; D is possibly TRBD1 (5 bases). V lost 10 bases and J lost 8, with 17 bases in between. Germline V gene sequence: CDR1 MNHEY, CDR2 SMNVEV (reference sequence). The CDR3 spans 12 residues.

The chain recombines TRBV27 with TRBJ2-2; D is undetermined. CDR1 is MNHEY, CDR2 SMNVEV, per germline (reference sequence). The CDR3 length is 12 residues. Deletions cut 5 bases from V and 8 bases from J, with 9 bases between. The CDR3 here is CASSPYAGELFF. The CDR3 coding sequence is TGTGCCAGCAGTCCGTACGCGGGGGAGCTGTTTTTT.

This clone showed up just a few times. The V call is TRBV4-1, the J call TRBJ1-5, with D perhaps TRBD1 (6 bases). Trimming shortened V by 2 bases and J by 3 bases, and 14 bases separated the two germline ends. The CDR3 runs to 16 residues. Germline lookup yields CDR1 MGHRA and CDR2 YSYEKL. CDR3 sequence (DNA): TGCGCCAGCAGCCAAAGGGGAGGGGACAACAATCAGCCCCAGCATTTT. Translation: CASSQRGGDNNQPQHF.

This sequence joins TRBV7-9 and TRBJ1-1, with a tentative D call TRBD1 (5 bases). CDR3 length equals 14 residues. The ends were cut back, 5 bases at V and 7 bases at J, with 17 bases in the middle. Germline V CDR1 and CDR2: SEHNR, FQNEAQ (reference sequence). CDR3 sequence reads: CASSPGGGAREAFF. The CDR3 DNA sequence: TGTGCCAGCAGCCCCGGGGGAGGGGCCCGTGAAGCTTTCTTT.